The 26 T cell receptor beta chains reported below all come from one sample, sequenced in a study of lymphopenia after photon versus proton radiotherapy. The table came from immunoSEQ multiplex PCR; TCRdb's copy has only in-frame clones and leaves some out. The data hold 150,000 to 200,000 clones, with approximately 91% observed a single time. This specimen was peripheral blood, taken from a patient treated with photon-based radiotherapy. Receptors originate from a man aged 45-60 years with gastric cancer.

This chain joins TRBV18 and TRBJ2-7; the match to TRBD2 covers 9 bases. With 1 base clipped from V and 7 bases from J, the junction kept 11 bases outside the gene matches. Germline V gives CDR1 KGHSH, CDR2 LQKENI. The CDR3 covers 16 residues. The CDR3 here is CASSPQGAGGFAEQYF. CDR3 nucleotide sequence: TGTGCCAGCTCACCACAAGGGGCGGGAGGGTTCGCTGAGCAGTACTTC. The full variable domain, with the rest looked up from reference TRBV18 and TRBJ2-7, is NAGVMQNPRHLVRRRGQEARLRCSPMKGHSHVYWYRQLPEEGLKFMVYLQKENIIDESGMPKERFSAEFPKEGPSILRIQQVVRGDSAAYFCASSPQGAGGFAEQYFGPGTRLTVT.

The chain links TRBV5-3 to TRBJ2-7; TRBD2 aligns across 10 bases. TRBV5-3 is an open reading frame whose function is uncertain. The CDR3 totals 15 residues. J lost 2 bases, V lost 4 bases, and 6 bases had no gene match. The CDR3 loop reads CARSVGLAAPYEQYF. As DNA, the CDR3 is TGTGCCAGAAGCGTAGGACTAGCGGCCCCCTACGAGCAGTACTTC.

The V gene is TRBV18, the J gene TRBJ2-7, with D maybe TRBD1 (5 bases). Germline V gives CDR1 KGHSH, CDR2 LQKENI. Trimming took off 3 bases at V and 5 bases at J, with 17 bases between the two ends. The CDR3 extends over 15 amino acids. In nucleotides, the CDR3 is TGTGCCAGCTCACCTTCGACAGTTCCAGGCCACGAGCAGTACTTC. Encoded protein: CASSPSTVPGHEQYF. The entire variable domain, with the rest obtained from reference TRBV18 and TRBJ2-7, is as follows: NAGVMQNPRHLVRRRGQEARLRCSPMKGHSHVYWYRQLPEEGLKFMVYLQKENIIDESGMPKERFSAEFPKEGPSILRIQQVVRGDSAAYFCASSPSTVPGHEQYFGPGTRLTVT.

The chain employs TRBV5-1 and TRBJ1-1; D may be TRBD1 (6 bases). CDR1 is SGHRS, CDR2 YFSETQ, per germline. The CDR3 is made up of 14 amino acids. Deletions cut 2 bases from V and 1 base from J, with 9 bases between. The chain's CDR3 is CASSFGQTNTEAFF. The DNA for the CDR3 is TGCGCCAGCAGCTTCGGACAGACGAACACTGAAGCTTTCTTT. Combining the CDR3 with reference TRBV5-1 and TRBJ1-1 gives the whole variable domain KAGVTQTPRYLIKTRGQQVTLSCSPISGHRSVSWYQQTPGQGLQFLFEYFSETQRNKGNFPGRFSGRQFSNSRSEMNVSTLELGDSALYLCASSFGQTNTEAFFGQGTRLTVV.

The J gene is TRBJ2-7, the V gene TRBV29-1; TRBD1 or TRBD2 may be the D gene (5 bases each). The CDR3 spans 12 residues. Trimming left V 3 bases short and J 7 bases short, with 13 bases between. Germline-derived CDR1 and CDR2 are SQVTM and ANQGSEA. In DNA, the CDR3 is TGCAGCGTTGACGGGGCGCCGGGAGAGCAGTACTTC. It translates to CSVDGAPGEQYF.

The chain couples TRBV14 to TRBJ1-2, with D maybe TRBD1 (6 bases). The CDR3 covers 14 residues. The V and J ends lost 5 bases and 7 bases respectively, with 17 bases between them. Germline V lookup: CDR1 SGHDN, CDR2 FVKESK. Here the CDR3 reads CASSDHRDWSGYTF. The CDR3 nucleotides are TGTGCCAGCAGCGACCACAGGGATTGGAGTGGCTACACCTTC. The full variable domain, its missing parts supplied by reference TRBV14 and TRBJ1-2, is EAGVTQFPSHSVIEKGQTVTLRCDPISGHDNLYWYRRVMGKEIKFLLHFVKESKQDESGMPNNRFLAERTGGTYSTLKVQPAELEDSGVYFCASSDHRDWSGYTFGSGTRLTVV.

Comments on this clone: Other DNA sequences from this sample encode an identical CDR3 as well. CDR3 sequence: CASSPDRGGNQPQHF. CDR3 in DNA: TGTGCCAGCTCACCCGACAGGGGTGGAAATCAGCCCCAGCATTTT. This chain joins TRBV18 and TRBJ1-5; the match to TRBD1 covers 8 bases. With V trimmed by 3 bases and J by 4 bases, 5 bases remained unmatched. The CDR3 has 15 residues. From germline, CDR1 is KGHSH and CDR2 LQKENI.

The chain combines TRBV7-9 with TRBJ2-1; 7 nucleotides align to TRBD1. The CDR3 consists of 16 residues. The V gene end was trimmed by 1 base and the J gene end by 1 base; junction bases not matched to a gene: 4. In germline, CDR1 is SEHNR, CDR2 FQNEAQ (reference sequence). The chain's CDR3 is CASSLDRQGSYNEQFF. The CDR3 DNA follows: TGTGCCAGCAGCTTAGACAGACAGGGATCCTACAATGAGCAGTTCTTC.

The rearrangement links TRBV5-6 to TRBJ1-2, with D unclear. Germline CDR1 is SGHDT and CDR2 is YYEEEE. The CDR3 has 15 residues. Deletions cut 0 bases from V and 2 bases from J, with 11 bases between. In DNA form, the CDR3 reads TGTGCCAGCAGCTTGGGTGGTGGAGGGAACTATGGCTACACCTTC. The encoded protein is CASSLGGGGNYGYTF.

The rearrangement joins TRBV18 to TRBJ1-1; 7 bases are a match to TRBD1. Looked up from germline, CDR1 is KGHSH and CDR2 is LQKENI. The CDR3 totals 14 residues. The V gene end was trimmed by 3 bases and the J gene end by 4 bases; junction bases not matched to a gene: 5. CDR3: CASSPDRAGTEAFF. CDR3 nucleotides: TGTGCCAGCTCACCCGACAGGGCGGGCACTGAAGCTTTCTTT.

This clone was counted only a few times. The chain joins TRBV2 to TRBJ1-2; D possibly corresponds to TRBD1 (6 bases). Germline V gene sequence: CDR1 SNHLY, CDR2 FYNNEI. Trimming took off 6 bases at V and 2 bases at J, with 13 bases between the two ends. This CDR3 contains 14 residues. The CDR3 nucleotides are TGTGCCAGCAGAAAAGAACAGGGAAACTATGGCTACACCTTC. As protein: CASRKEQGNYGYTF.

CDR3 in DNA: TGTGCCAGCAGCCCCCGGGGTAGCGGGAGCACCGGGGAGCTGTTTTTT. It is translated as CASSPRGSGSTGELFF. The chain employs TRBV9 and TRBJ2-2; 9 bases map to TRBD2. The V gene end was trimmed by 4 bases and the J gene end by 4 bases; junction bases not matched to a gene: 8. The CDR3 sequence is 16 residues long. CDR1 and CDR2 (germline): SGDLS, YYNGEE.

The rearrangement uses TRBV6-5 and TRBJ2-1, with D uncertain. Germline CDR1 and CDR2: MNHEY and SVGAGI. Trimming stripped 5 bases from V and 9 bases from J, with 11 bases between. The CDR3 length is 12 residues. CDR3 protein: CASSRALGEQFF. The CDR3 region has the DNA TGTGCCAGCAGTCGCGCCCTCGGTGAGCAGTTCTTC.

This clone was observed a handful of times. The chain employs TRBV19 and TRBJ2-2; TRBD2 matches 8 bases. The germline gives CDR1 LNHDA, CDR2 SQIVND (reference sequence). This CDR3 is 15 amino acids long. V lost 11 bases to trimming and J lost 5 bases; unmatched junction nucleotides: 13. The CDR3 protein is CAVRISGILTGELFF. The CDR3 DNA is TGTGCCGTACGGATTAGCGGGATTTTAACCGGGGAGCTGTTTTTT.

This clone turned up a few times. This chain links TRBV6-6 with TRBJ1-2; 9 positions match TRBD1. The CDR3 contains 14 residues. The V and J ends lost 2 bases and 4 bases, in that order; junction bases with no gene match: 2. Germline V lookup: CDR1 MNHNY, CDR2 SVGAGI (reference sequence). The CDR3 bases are TGTGCCAGCAGTTACCCGACAGGGGGCTATGGCTACACCTTC. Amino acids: CASSYPTGGYGYTF.

The CDR3 sequence: CASSLGAHSGIGELFF. The DNA for the CDR3 is TGTGCCAGCAGCTTAGGGGCTCATAGCGGGATTGGGGAGCTGTTTTTT. V usage is TRBV13 and J usage is TRBJ2-2; 8 bases match TRBD2. The CDR3 contains 16 residues. From germline, CDR1 is PRHDT and CDR2 FYEKMQ (reference sequence). The junction had 8 bases not matched to a gene; V was cut back by 0 bases and J by 8 bases.

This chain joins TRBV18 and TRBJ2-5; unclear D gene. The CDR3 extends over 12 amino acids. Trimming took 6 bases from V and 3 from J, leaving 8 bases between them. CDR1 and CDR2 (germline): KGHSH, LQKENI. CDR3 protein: CASSAGEETQYF. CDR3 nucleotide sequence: TGTGCCAGCTCCGCTGGGGAAGAGACCCAGTACTTC.

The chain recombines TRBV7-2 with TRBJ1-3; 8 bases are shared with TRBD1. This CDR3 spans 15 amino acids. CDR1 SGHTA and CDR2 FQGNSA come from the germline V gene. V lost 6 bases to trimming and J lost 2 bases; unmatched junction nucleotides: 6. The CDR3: CASRVTGGTGNTIYF. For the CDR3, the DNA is TGTGCCAGCAGGGTCACAGGGGGGACTGGAAACACCATATATTTT.

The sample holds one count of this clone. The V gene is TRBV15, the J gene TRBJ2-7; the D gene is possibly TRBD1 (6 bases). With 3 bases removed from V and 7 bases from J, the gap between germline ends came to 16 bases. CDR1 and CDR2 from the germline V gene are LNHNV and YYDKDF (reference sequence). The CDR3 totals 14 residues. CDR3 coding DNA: TGTGCCACCAGCAGGGATTACAGGGAGAGGGAGCAGTACTTC. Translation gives CATSRDYREREQYF.

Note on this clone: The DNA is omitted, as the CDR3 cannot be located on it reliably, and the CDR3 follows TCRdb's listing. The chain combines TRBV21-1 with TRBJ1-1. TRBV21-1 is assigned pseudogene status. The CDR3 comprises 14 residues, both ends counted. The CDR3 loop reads CASSPFGWGTEAFF.

The CDR3 region is CASSAYDTGELFF. CDR3 in DNA: TGTGCCAGCAGCGCTTACGATACCGGGGAGCTGTTTTTT. V gene TRBV9 combines with J gene TRBJ2-2; no reliable D call. Trimming removed 3 bases at V and 5 bases at J, with 8 bases between. CDR1 SGDLS and CDR2 YYNGEE come from the germline V gene. The CDR3 runs 13 residues.

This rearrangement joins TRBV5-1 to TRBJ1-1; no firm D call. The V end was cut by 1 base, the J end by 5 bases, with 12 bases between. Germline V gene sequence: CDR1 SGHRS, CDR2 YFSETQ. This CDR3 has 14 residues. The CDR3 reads CASSLMDQVTEAFF. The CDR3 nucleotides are TGCGCCAGCAGCTTGATGGATCAGGTAACTGAAGCTTTCTTT.

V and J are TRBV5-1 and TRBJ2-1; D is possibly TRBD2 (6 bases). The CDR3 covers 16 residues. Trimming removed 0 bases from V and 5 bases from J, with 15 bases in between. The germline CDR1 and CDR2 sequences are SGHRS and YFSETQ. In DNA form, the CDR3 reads TGCGCCAGCAGCTTGGCGCCCCCTCGGACTAACAATGAGCAGTTCTTC. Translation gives CASSLAPPRTNNEQFF.

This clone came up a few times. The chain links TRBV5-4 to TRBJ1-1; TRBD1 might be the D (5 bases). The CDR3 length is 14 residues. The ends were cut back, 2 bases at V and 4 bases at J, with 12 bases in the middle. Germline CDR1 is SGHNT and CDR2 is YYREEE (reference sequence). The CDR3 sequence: CASSFEGVATEAFF. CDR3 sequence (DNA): TGTGCCAGCAGCTTCGAAGGGGTGGCCACTGAAGCTTTCTTT.

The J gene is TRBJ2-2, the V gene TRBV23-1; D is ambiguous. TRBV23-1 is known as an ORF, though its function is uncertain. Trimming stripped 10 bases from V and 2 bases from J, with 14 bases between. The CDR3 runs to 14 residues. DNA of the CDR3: TGCGCCACCCTAGTACAGAAAAACACCGGGGAGCTGTTTTTT. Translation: CATLVQKNTGELFF.

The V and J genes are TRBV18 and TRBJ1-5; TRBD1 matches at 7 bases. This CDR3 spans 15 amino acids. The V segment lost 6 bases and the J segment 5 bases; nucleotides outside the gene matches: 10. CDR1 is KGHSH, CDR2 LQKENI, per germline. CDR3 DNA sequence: TGTGCCAGCTCCCCAGGGGGGGCAGGGGATCAGCCCCAGCATTTT. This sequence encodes CASSPGGAGDQPQHF.